This entry features one T cell receptor beta chain sequence. This sample is part of a study of blood T cell repertoires in COVID-19. Study context: Samples of COVID-19 (acute and convalescent) were obtained from the United States, Italy and Spain. T cells, B-cell-depleted T cells, or PBMCs provided the cDNA or gDNA that served as material.

The table came from immunoSEQ multiplex PCR; TCRdb's copy has only in-frame clones and leaves some out. The sample contains 200,000 to 250,000 clones, roughly four fifths of which appear only once. Participant age was roughly 18 to 100 years, and participants resided in around 24 US areas. Grouping used clinical history reported by participants in a survey and questionnaire. CDR1 and CDR2 (germline): LGHNA, YNFKEQ. The germline V and J ends were trimmed by 1 base and 1 base, with 16 bases remaining between them. The CDR3 has 17 amino acids. This chain connects TRBV4-2 to TRBJ2-5; maybe TRBD2 (6 bases). The clonotype comes from a woman aged 60-75 years who had recovered from COVID-19. The sequenced sample consisted of PBMCs or T cells enriched from blood (not recorded which). CDR3 in DNA: TGTGCCAGCAGCCAAGCACCTCGGGTTAGCGGCCAAGAGACCCAGTACTTC. Its translation: CASSQAPRVSGQETQYF.